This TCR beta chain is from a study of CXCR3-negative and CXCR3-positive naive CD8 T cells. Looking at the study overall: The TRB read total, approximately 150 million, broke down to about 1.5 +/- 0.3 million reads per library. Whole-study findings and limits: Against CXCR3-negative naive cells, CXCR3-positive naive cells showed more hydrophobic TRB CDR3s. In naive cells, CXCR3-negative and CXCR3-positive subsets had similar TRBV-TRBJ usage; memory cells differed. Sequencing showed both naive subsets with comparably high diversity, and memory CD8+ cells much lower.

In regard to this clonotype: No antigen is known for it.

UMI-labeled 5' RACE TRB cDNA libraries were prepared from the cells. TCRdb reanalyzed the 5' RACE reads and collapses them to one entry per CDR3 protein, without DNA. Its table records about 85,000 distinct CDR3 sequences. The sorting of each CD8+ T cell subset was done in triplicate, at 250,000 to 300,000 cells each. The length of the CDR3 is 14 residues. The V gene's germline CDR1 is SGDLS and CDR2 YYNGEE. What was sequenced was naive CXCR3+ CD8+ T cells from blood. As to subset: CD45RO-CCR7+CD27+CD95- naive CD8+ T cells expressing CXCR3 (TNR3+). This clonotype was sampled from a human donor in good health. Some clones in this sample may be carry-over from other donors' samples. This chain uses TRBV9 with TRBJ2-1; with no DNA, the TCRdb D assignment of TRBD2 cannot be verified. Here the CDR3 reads CASSVESSRDEQFF.